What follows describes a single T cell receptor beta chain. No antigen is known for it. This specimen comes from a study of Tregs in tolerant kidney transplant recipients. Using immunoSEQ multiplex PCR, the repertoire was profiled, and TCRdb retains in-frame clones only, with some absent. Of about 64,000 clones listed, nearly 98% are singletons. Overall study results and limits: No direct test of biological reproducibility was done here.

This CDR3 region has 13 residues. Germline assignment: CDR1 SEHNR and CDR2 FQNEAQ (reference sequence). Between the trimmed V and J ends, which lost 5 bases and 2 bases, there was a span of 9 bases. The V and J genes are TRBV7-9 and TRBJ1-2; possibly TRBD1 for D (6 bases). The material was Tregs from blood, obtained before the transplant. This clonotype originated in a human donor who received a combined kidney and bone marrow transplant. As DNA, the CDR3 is TGTGCCAGCAGCACAGGGACGAACTATGGCTACACCTTC. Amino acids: CASSTGTNYGYTF.